In its sample, the clone carrying this T cell receptor (beta chain) was seen a few times. Its antigen is currently unknown. Carrying unique molecular identifiers, the cDNA also gained a universal primer site through template switching. Each CDR3 protein gets one entry after TCRdb re-called the 5' RACE reads with MiXCR. This table holds 1.5 million to 2 million distinct CDR3 sequences, under 35% found once. These data are taken from a study of identical twins. CDR3 length equals 16 residues. Germline lookup yields CDR1 SGHDT and CDR2 YYEEEE. Unmatched junction bases numbered 9, after V lost 1 base and J lost 4 bases. Study-wide results and caveats: The abundant beta clonotypes from cord blood had fewer insertions, and memory repertoires had none of this.

The source material was cord blood. The TCR was taken from a newborn girl in good health. The gene calls are TRBV5-6 and TRBJ2-3, with 7 bases that match TRBD2. CDR3 in amino acids: CASSLFWRESSDTQYF. For the CDR3, the DNA is TGTGCCAGCAGCTTGTTCTGGCGGGAGTCCTCAGATACGCAGTATTTT.